Below, one T cell receptor (beta chain) is given with its context. Its antigen is currently unknown. Sequencing libraries made from TCR beta cDNA carried unique molecular identifiers. From 1 to 10 million T cells, 550,000 or so cDNA molecules were obtained. TCRdb itself ran the PCR reads through MiXCR, one entry per CDR3 protein. The sample has roughly 600,000 distinct CDR3 sequences; about 44% are singletons. Trimming removed 1 base from V and 4 bases from J, with 10 bases in between. CDR1 and CDR2 from the germline V gene are DFQATT and SNEGSKA (reference sequence). This CDR3 contains 13 residues. The source of the sample is a study of post-analysis software for immune sequencing data. Study results and limitations: About 5 TRBV segments were significantly more frequent in patients than in controls. TRBV5-6, TRBV5-1 and TRBV20-1 were among these segments. Among multiple sclerosis patients, normalized Chao1 diversity was significantly below that of controls.

The gene calls are TRBV20-1 and TRBJ1-1; D ambiguous. This receptor was identified in a girl aged 5-17 years with multiple sclerosis. Source material: blood. CDR3 coding DNA: TGCAGTGCTAGAGGGTCCCGATCCACTGAAGCTTTCTTT. Its translation: CSARGSRSTEAFF.